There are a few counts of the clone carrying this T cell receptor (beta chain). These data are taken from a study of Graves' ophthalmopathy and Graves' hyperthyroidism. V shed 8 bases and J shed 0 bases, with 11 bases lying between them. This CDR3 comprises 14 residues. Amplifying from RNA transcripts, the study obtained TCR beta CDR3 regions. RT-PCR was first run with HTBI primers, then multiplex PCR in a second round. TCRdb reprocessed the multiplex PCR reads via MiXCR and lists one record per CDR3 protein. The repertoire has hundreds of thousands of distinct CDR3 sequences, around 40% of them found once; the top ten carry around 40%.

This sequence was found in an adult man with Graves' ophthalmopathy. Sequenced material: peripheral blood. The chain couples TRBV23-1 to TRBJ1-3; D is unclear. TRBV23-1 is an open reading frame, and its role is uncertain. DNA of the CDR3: TGCGCCAGCTGTCGGCGCCCCTCTGGAAACACCATATATTTT. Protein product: CASCRRPSGNTIYF.